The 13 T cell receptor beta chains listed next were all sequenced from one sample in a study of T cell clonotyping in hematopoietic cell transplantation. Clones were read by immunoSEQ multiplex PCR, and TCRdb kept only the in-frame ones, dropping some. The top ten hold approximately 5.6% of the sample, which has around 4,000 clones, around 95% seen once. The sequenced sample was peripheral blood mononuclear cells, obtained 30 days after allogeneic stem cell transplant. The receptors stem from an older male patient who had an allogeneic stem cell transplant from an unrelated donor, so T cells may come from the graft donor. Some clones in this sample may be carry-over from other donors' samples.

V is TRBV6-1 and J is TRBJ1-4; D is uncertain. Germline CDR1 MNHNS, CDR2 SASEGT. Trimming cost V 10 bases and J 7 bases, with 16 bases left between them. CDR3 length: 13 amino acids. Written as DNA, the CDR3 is TGTGCCACCAACGTTGTCTCCGGTGAAAAACTGTTTTTT. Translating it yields CATNVVSGEKLFF.

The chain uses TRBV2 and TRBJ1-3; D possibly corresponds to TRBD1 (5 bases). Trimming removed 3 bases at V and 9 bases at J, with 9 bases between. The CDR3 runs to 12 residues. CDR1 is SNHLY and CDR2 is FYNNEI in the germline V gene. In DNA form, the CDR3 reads TGTGCCAGCAGTGAGCGGGGGACCACCATATATTTT. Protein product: CASSERGTTIYF. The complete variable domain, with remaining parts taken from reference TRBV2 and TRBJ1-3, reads EPEVTQTPSHQVTQMGQEVILRCVPISNHLYFYWYRQILGQKVEFLVSFYNNEISEKSEIFDDQFSVERPDGSNFTLKIRSTKLEDSAMYFCASSERGTTIYFGEGSWLTVV.

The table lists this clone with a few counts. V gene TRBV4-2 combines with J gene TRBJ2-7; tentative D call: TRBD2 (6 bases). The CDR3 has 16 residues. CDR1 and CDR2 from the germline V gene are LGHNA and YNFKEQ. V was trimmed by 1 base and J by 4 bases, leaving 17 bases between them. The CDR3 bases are TGTGCCAGCAGCCAAGTTTTGGGGACCGCGGGATACGAGCAGTACTTC. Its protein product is CASSQVLGTAGYEQYF.

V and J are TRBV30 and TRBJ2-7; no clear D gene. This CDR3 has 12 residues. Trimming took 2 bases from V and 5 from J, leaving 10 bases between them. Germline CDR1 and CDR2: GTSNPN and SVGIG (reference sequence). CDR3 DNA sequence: TGTGCCTGGAGTCACAGTACCCACGAGCAGTACTTC. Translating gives CAWSHSTHEQYF.

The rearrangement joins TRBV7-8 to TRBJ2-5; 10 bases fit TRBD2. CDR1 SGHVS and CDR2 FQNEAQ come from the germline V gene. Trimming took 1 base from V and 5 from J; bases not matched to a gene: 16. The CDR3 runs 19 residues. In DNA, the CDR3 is TGTGCCAGCAGCTTAGTGGCGACTAGCGGGCCCCAGGGTTTGGAGACCCAGTACTTC. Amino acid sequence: CASSLVATSGPQGLETQYF.

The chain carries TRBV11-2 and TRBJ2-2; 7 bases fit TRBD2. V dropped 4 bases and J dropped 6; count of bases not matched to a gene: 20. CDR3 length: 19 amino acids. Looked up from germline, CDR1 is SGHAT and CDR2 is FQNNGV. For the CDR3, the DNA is TGTGCCAGCAGCTCGCCCCATCCGGGACTATCAAAGTCTTCCGGGGAGCTGTTTTTT. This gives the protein CASSSPHPGLSKSSGELFF.

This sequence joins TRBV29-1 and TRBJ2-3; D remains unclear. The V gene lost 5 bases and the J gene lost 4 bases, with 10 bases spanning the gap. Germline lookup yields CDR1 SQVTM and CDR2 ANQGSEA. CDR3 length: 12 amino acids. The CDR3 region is CSVLGIADTQYF. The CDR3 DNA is TGCAGCGTTTTAGGAATAGCAGATACGCAGTATTTT.

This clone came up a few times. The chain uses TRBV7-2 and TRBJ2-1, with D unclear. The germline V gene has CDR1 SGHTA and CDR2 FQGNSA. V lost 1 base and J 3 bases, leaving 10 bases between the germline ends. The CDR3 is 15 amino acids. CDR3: CASSLGSSSYNEQFF. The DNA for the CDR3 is TGTGCCAGCAGCTTAGGGTCCTCCAGCTACAATGAGCAGTTCTTC.

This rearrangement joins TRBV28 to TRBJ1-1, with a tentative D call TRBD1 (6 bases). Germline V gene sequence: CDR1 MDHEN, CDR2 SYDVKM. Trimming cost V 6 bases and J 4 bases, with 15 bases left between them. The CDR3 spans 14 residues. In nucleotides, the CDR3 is TGTGCCAGCAGACTGACAGGCCAGGGCACTGAAGCTTTCTTT. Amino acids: CASRLTGQGTEAFF.

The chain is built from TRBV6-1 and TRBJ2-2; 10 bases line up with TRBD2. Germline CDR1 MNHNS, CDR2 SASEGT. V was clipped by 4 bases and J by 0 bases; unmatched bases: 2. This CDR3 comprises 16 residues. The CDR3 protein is CASSAGLAANTGELFF. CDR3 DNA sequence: TGTGCCAGCAGTGCAGGACTAGCGGCGAACACCGGGGAGCTGTTTTTT.

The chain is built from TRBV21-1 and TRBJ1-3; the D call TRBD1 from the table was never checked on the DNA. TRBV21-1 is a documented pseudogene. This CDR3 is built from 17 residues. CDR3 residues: CASSRRRDRDSGNTIYF. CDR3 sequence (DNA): TGTGCCAGCAGCCGCCGCCGGGACAGGGATAGTGGAAACACCATATATTTT.

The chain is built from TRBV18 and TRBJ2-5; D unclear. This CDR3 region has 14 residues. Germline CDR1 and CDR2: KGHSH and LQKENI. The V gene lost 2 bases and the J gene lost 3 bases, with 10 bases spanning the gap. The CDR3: CASSPTTLEETQYF. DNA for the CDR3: TGTGCCAGCTCACCAACTACATTGGAAGAGACCCAGTACTTC.

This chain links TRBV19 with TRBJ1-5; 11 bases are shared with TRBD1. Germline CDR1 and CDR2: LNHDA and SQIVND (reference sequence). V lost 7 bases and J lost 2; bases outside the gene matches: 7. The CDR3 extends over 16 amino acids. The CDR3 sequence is CASTGQGASGNQPQHF. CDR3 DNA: TGTGCCAGTACCGGACAGGGGGCGTCGGGCAATCAGCCCCAGCATTTT.